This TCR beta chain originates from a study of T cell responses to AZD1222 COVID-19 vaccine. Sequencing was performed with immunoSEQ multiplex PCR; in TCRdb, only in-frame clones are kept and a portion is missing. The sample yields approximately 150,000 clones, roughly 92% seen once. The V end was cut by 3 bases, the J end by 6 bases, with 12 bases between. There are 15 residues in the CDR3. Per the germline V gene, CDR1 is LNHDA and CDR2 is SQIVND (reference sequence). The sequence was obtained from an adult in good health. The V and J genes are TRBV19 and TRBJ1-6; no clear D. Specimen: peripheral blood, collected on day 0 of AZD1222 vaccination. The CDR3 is CASSMRAEINSPLHF. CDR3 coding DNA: TGTGCCAGTAGTATGAGGGCAGAGATTAATTCACCCCTCCACTTT.